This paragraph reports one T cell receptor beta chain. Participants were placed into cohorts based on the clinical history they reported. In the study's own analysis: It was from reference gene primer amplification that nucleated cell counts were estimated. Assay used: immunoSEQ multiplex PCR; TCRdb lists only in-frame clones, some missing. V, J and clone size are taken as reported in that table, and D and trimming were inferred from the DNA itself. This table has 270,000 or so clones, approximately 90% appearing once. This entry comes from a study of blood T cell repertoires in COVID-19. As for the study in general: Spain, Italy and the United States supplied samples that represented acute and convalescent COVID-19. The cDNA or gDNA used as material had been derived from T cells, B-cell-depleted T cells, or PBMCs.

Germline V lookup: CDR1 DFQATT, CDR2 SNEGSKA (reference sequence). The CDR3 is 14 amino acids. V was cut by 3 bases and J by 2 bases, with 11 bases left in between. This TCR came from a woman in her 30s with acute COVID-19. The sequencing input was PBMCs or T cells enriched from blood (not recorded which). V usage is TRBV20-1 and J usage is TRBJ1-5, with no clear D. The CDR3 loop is CSASPRTGNQPQHF. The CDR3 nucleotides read TGCAGTGCTAGTCCTCGTACGGGCAATCAGCCCCAGCATTTT.